This TCR beta chain was observed in a study of early T cells in non-severe SARS-CoV-2 infection. Germline V CDR1 and CDR2: SEHNR, FQNEAQ (reference sequence). J gave up 3 bases and V 3 bases, and 4 bases lay outside the gene matches. CDR3 length: 15 amino acids. TCRdb reanalysed the 5' RACE reads using MiXCR and keeps one entry per CDR3 protein. This sample has over 75,000 distinct CDR3 sequences; 15% occur once, and the top ten carry 5.5% to 7%. The sequenced sample was whole blood. The origin of this receptor is an adult who was a healthcare worker with PCR-confirmed SARS-CoV-2 infection or an uninfected control (not recorded which). V gene TRBV7-9 combines with J gene TRBJ2-2, with 7 bases identical to TRBD2. This CDR3 reads CASSFIRGDTGELFF. For the CDR3, the DNA is TGTGCCAGCAGCTTCATCCGGGGGGACACCGGGGAGCTGTTTTTT.